The rows below give T cell receptor beta chains drawn from one sample of a study of immune characterization of retroperitoneal liposarcoma. TCRdb analysed the PCR reads with MiXCR anew, one entry per CDR3 protein. This table has around 7,000 distinct CDR3 sequences, roughly 28% appearing once. The sample taken for sequencing was blood. All receptors derive from a male donor with retroperitoneal liposarcoma. CDR3s include the opening cysteine and the closing phenylalanine or tryptophan. Each record gives: J gene, clone size, D gene, CDR3 length, V gene, CDR3 protein, CDR3 DNA. D genes are given only for firm matches. The size field is filled for only some rows; it gives once, few, many or a size class.

>TRBJ2-1|once|NA|13|TRBV20-1
CSVPGRNYNEQFF
TGCAGTGTACCGGGACGCAACTACAATGAGCAGTTCTTC
>TRBJ1-5|few|NA|15|TRBV7-8
CASSFSQDSNQPQHF
TGTGCCAGCAGCTTCAGCCAGGATAGCAATCAGCCCCAGCATTTT
>TRBJ1-1|NA|TRBD1|14|TRBV3-1
CASSQGTGNTEAFF
TGTGCCAGCAGCCAAGGGACAGGTAACACTGAAGCTTTCTTT
>TRBJ2-3|NA|NA|12|TRBV6-6
CASKALGNTQYF
TGTGCCAGCAAGGCTCTAGGGAATACGCAGTATTTT
>TRBJ1-3|NA|TRBD1|14|TRBV12-3/TRBV12-4
CASILRGQGNTIYF
TGTGCCAGCATCCTCAGGGGGCAAGGAAACACCATATATTTT
>TRBJ1-1|many|NA|13|TRBV11-2
CASSLAQGAEAFF
TGTGCCAGCAGCTTAGCTCAGGGCGCTGAAGCTTTCTTT
>TRBJ2-7|NA|TRBD1|16|TRBV6-1
CASSEWEGTGGSEQYF
TGTGCCAGCAGTGAATGGGAGGGGACAGGGGGCTCCGAGCAGTACTTC
>TRBJ2-3|many|NA|16|TRBV6-1
CASSDSPDGRLGTQYF
TGTGCCAGCAGTGACTCCCCGGACGGACGCCTGGGGACGCAGTATTTT
>TRBJ1-1|few|NA|15|TRBV14
CASSRGGGAATEAFF
TGTGCCAGCAGCCGTGGTGGGGGGGCAGCCACTGAAGCTTTCTTT
>TRBJ2-7|medium-sized|NA|12|TRBV5-6
CASTKGPYEQYF
TGTGCCAGCACCAAGGGCCCCTACGAGCAGTACTTC
>TRBJ2-1|medium-sized|TRBD2|15|TRBV6-1
CASSEEDTGGNEQFF
TGTGCCAGCAGTGAAGAGGACACGGGAGGGAATGAGCAGTTCTTC
>TRBJ2-6|NA|NA|15|TRBV11-2
CASSLQGTGANVLTF
TGTGCCAGCAGCTTACAGGGTACTGGGGCCAACGTCCTGACTTTC
>TRBJ2-7|NA|NA|11|TRBV6-1
CASSGLYEQYF
TGTGCCAGCAGTGGCCTCTACGAGCAGTACTTC
>TRBJ2-7|large|TRBD1|16|TRBV12-3/TRBV12-4
CASSYRQGGSYNEQYF
TGTGCCAGCAGTTACCGACAGGGTGGCTCCTACAATGAGCAGTACTTC